A single sample gave rise to the 26 T cell receptor beta chains below, sequenced in a study of CD8 T cells in Susac syndrome. Random hexamers served to reverse transcribe about 0.5 to 1 ug RNA. A single record per CDR3 protein comes from TCRdb applying MiXCR to the immunoSEQ multiplex PCR reads. The table has 150,000 or so distinct CDR3 sequences, roughly 96% seen once; the top ten hold about 0.16%. Sequencing was performed on CD4+ T cells from PBMCs. The receptors were gathered from a human donor with Susac syndrome.

J is TRBJ1-4 and V is TRBV20-1; no clear D. The CDR3 is made up of 14 amino acids. The V end was cut by 3 bases, the J end by 0 bases, with 8 bases between. Germline CDR1 DFQATT, CDR2 SNEGSKA (reference sequence). The CDR3 bases are TGCAGTGCTAGGCGGGATGCAACTAATGAAAAACTGTTTTTT. Protein: CSARRDATNEKLFF.

The V call is TRBV12-3 or TRBV12-4, the J call TRBJ1-2; D uncertain. The length of the CDR3 is 11 residues. The V and J ends lost 6 bases and 10 bases respectively, with 12 bases between them. The CDR3 nucleotides are TGTGCCAGCAGCCAGCTGGCGAACTACACCTTC. It codes for CASSQLANYTF.

The chain combines TRBV12-3 or TRBV12-4 with TRBJ1-3, with 7 nucleotides matching TRBD1. There are 14 residues in the CDR3. V was pared by 7 bases and J by 4 bases, with 7 bases of the junction left unmatched. This CDR3 reads CASNPTGPGNTIYF. DNA of the CDR3: TGTGCCAGCAACCCGACAGGGCCCGGAAACACCATATATTTT.

The chain is built from TRBV29-1 and TRBJ2-7; D gene unclear. The CDR3 contains 12 residues. Germline V gene lookup returns CDR1 SQVTM and CDR2 ANQGSEA. Trimming took 5 bases from V and 2 from J, leaving 10 bases between them. The CDR3 DNA follows: TGCAGCGTTTCCCGTCCTCCCTACGAGCAGTACTTC. The encoded protein is CSVSRPPYEQYF.

Concerning this clonotype: At one end the junction does not follow the germline gene, possibly because of a read error. The CDR3 loop reads CASSLAGGGSYERYF. DNA for the CDR3: TGTGCCAGCAGTCTAGCGGGGGGGGGCTCCTACGAGCGGTACTTC. The rearrangement joins TRBV12-3 or TRBV12-4 to TRBJ2-7; 12 nucleotides align to TRBD2. The CDR3 runs 15 residues.

In DNA form, the CDR3 reads TGTGCCAGCAGTGAAAGCAGTGGCAATCAGCCCCAGCATTTT. Protein: CASSESSGNQPQHF. The rearrangement joins TRBV25-1 to TRBJ1-5, with D unclear. Deletions cut 2 bases from V and 2 bases from J, with 7 bases between. The CDR3 runs to 14 residues. The germline V gene encodes CDR1 MGHDK and CDR2 SYGVNS. The whole variable domain, filled in from reference TRBV25-1 and TRBJ1-5, reads EADIYQTPRYLVIGTGKKITLECSQTMGHDKMYWYQQDPGMELHLIHYSYGVNSTEKGDLSSESTVSRIRTEHFPLTLESARPSHTSQYLCASSESSGNQPQHFGDGTRLSIL.

The V and J genes are TRBV20-1 and TRBJ1-2; D might be TRBD1 (6 bases). Per the germline V gene, CDR1 is DFQATT and CDR2 is SNEGSKA (reference sequence). The V gene lost 5 bases and the J gene lost 6 bases, with 13 bases spanning the gap. CDR3 size: 12 residues. CDR3 residues: CSARDIGNGYTF. The DNA for the CDR3 is TGCAGTGCTCGGGACATTGGAAATGGCTACACCTTC.

The chain is built from TRBV6-6 and TRBJ1-4; 7 nucleotides agree with TRBD1. The junction had 7 bases not matched to a gene; V was cut back by 7 bases and J by 8 bases. Looked up from germline, CDR1 is MNHNY and CDR2 is SVGAGI (reference sequence). The CDR3 has 13 amino acids. CDR3 DNA sequence: TGTGCCAGCACCGACAGGGCAAGGGAAAAACTGTTTTTT. This gives the protein CASTDRAREKLFF.

CDR3 in amino acids: CASSPGTANTEAFF. The CDR3 DNA sequence: TGTGCCAGCAGCCCCGGGACAGCGAACACTGAAGCTTTCTTT. J is TRBJ1-1 and V is TRBV9; 7 bases map to TRBD1. The CDR3 contains 14 residues. Trimming removed 4 bases from V and 1 base from J; junction bases left unmatched: 4. The germline CDR1 and CDR2 sequences are SGDLS and YYNGEE.

V usage is TRBV4-1 and J usage is TRBJ1-1, with D perhaps TRBD1 (5 bases). The V gene's germline CDR1 is MGHRA and CDR2 YSYEKL. The ends were cut back, 2 bases at V and 2 bases at J, with 15 bases in the middle. The CDR3 consists of 16 residues. CDR3 nucleotides: TGCGCCAGCAGCCAACTGGGGACTAAACTAAACACTGAAGCTTTCTTT. Translating gives CASSQLGTKLNTEAFF.

The chain's CDR3 is CASSLIGDEQFF. Here the CDR3 DNA reads TGTGCCAGCAGCTTAATTGGCGATGAGCAGTTCTTC. This chain uses TRBV7-9 with TRBJ2-1; D remains unclear. Trimming removed 2 bases from V and 8 bases from J, with 7 bases in between. Germline assignment: CDR1 SEHNR and CDR2 FQNEAQ (reference sequence). This CDR3 is built from 12 residues.

The rearrangement joins TRBV20-1 to TRBJ1-6; 8 bases match TRBD1. The ends lost 6 bases at V and 7 bases at J; junction bases unmatched: 8. Germline loops: CDR1 DFQATT, CDR2 SNEGSKA (reference sequence). This CDR3 has 14 residues. The CDR3 loop reads CSATTGVQNSPLHF. The CDR3 DNA sequence: TGCAGTGCAACGACAGGGGTCCAAAATTCACCCCTCCACTTT.

This chain links TRBV12-3 or TRBV12-4 with TRBJ2-3; the D gene is possibly TRBD2 (6 bases). The ends were cut back, 10 bases at V and 6 bases at J, with 23 bases in the middle. The CDR3 is 15 amino acids. Written as DNA, the CDR3 is TGTGCCACCACTCGAGCGTCCAGGAGGGCCGATACGCAGTATTTT. Residues: CATTRASRRADTQYF.

This CDR3 is CSARDPVSYNEQFF. CDR3 in DNA: TGCAGTGCTAGAGATCCGGTTTCCTACAATGAGCAGTTCTTC. The chain carries TRBV20-1 and TRBJ2-1; no reliable D call. The CDR3 is made up of 14 amino acids. The V gene's germline CDR1 is DFQATT and CDR2 SNEGSKA (reference sequence). With 0 bases removed from V and 1 base from J, the gap between germline ends came to 7 bases.

This chain joins TRBV12-3 or TRBV12-4 and TRBJ1-2; D unresolved. Deletions cut 4 bases from V and 8 bases from J, with 11 bases between. The CDR3 covers 12 residues. CDR3 sequence: CASSSGERGYTF. The CDR3 DNA sequence: TGTGCCAGCAGTTCCGGGGAGCGAGGCTACACCTTC.

This rearrangement joins TRBV20-1 to TRBJ1-2, with no clear D. CDR1 is DFQATT, CDR2 SNEGSKA, per germline (reference sequence). The V end was cut by 0 bases, the J end by 7 bases, with 15 bases between. The CDR3 contains 14 residues. The CDR3: CSARDRSGIGGYTF. Written as DNA, the CDR3 is TGCAGTGCTAGAGATCGGAGTGGTATAGGTGGCTACACCTTC.

This chain uses TRBV20-1 with TRBJ1-1, with 9 positions matching TRBD1. V lost 0 bases, J lost 4 bases, and 3 bases stayed unmatched. The CDR3 covers 14 residues. Germline assignment: CDR1 DFQATT and CDR2 SNEGSKA (reference sequence). CDR3 sequence (DNA): TGCAGTGCTAGAGAGGACAGGGGAGGCACTGAAGCTTTCTTT. This sequence encodes CSAREDRGGTEAFF.

The chain uses TRBV4-2 and TRBJ2-1; a possible D gene is TRBD1 (6 bases). The length of the CDR3 is 15 residues. V was trimmed by 0 bases and J by 15 bases, leaving 21 bases between them. The V gene's germline CDR1 is LGHNA and CDR2 YNFKEQ. CDR3 sequence (DNA): TGTGCCAGCAGCCAAGATCACTCCACAGGGAGAAGTTGGTTCTTC. Its protein is CASSQDHSTGRSWFF.

V is TRBV20-1 and J is TRBJ2-7, with D perhaps matching TRBD2 (7 bases). V was trimmed by 3 bases and J by 1 base, leaving 13 bases between them. CDR3 length: 14 amino acids. Germline V CDR1 and CDR2: DFQATT, SNEGSKA (reference sequence). CDR3: CSARRGGRSYEQYF. DNA of the CDR3: TGCAGTGCTAGGCGCGGGGGCCGATCCTACGAGCAGTACTTC.

The chain couples TRBV11-2 to TRBJ1-1, with 7 positions matching TRBD1. Unmatched junction bases numbered 2, after V lost 2 bases and J lost 2 bases. The CDR3 spans 14 residues. Germline CDR1 and CDR2: SGHAT and FQNNGV. CDR3 nucleotide sequence: TGTGCCAGCAGCTTACACAGGGGTAACACTGAAGCTTTCTTT. Protein product: CASSLHRGNTEAFF.

The chain links TRBV3-1 to TRBJ2-3; 14 nucleotides match TRBD2. Germline lookup yields CDR1 LGHDT and CDR2 YNNKEL (reference sequence). This CDR3 is 16 amino acids long. V shed 4 bases, J shed 3 bases, and the junction held 3 bases outside the gene matches. CDR3 protein: CASSRGTSGGTDTQYF. The DNA for the CDR3 is TGTGCCAGCAGCCGCGGGACTAGCGGGGGAACAGATACGCAGTATTTT.

The chain has TRBV12-3 or TRBV12-4 and TRBJ1-2; TRBD1 is a possible D gene (6 bases). Trimming took 9 bases from V and 4 from J, leaving 15 bases between them. The CDR3 is made up of 13 amino acids. CDR3 sequence (DNA): TGTGCCAGTCAGGGGAACTCGGGCTATGGCTACACCTTC. It yields the protein CASQGNSGYGYTF.

The chain employs TRBV18 and TRBJ1-6; D remains ambiguous. The CDR3 runs 13 residues. Germline values: CDR1 KGHSH, CDR2 LQKENI. Trimming cost V 3 bases and J 10 bases, with 10 bases left between them. The CDR3 nucleotides read TGTGCCAGCTCACCGGCGTTAGGCTCACCCCTCCACTTT. Protein sequence: CASSPALGSPLHF.

This sequence joins TRBV2 and TRBJ1-5, with no clear D. The germline V and J ends were trimmed by 4 bases and 4 bases, with 14 bases remaining between them. Germline lookup yields CDR1 SNHLY and CDR2 FYNNEI. The CDR3 sequence is 15 residues long. DNA of the CDR3: TGTGCCAGCAGTGTTGGCGGGTTGGGAAATCAGCCCCAGCATTTT. Translation: CASSVGGLGNQPQHF.

The CDR3 nucleotides read TGTGCCAGCAGTCCGACCCGGGGCGAAGCTTTCTTT. It is translated as CASSPTRGEAFF. The chain uses TRBV2 and TRBJ1-1; TRBD1 is a possible D gene (5 bases). Germline values: CDR1 SNHLY, CDR2 FYNNEI. The CDR3 has 12 residues. Trimming shortened V by 5 bases and J by 8 bases, and 12 bases separated the two germline ends.

The chain uses TRBV10-3 and TRBJ1-5; D not resolved. With 0 bases removed from V and 3 bases from J, the gap between germline ends came to 0 bases. The CDR3 consists of 12 residues. Germline CDR1 and CDR2: ENHRY and SYGVKD. In nucleotides, the CDR3 is TGTGCCATCAGTGAGTCCAATCAGCCCCAGCATTTT. Its protein product is CAISESNQPQHF.